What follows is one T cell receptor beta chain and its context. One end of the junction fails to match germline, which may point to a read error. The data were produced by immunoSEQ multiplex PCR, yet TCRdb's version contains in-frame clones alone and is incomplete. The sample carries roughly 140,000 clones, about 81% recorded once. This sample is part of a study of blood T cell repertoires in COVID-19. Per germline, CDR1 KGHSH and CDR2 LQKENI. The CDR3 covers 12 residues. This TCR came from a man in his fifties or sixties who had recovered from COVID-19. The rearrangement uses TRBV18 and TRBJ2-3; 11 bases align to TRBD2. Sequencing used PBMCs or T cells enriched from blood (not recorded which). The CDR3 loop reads CASSPTSGGRDF. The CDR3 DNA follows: TGTGCCAGCTCACCTACTAGCGGGGGCAGGGATTTT.